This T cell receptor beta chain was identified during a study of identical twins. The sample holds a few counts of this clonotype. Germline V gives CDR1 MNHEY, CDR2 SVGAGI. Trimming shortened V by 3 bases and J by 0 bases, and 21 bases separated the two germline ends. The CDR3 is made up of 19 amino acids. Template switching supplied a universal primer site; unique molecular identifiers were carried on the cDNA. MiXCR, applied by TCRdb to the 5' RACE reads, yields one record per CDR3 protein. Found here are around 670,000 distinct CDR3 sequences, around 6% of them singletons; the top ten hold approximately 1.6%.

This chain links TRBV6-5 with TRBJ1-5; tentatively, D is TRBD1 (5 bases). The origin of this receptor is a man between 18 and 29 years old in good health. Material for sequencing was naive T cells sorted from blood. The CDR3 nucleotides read TGTGCCAGCAGTTATTTTGGGGGACCTAACAAAAATAGCAATCAGCCCCAGCATTTT. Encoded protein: CASSYFGGPNKNSNQPQHF.